This entry concerns a single TCR beta chain. As originally analysed: Scientists estimated how many nucleated cells there were by amplifying reference gene primers. Profiled with immunoSEQ multiplex PCR; TCRdb holds only in-frame clones, not every one. V, J and clone size are those of that table, while D and trimming were read from the DNA. The data contain a few hundred thousand clones, around 86% of them singletons. This record comes from a study of blood T cell repertoires in COVID-19. Looking at the study overall: COVID-19 samples collected from the United States, Italy and Spain covered acute and convalescent phases.

The material sequenced was peripheral blood. The TCR comes from a man aged 45-65 years with acute or convalescent COVID-19.

CDR3 nucleotide sequence: TGCGCCAGCAGCTTACAGGGGACTTTCGGTGAAAAACTGTTTTTT. Encoded protein: CASSLQGTFGEKLFF. The gene calls are TRBV5-1 and TRBJ1-4, with 7 bases aligning to TRBD1. The germline gives CDR1 SGHRS, CDR2 YFSETQ. J gave up 7 bases and V 2 bases, and 8 bases lay outside the gene matches. The CDR3 is 15 residues long.